What follows describes a single T cell receptor beta chain. What antigen it recognizes has not been identified. Base quality data are lacking; no much larger clone is found one base away. This sample stems from a study of OX40 agonist ivuxolimab in advanced cancers. For the study in its entirety: Ivuxolimab, which targeted the costimulatory receptor OX40 (CD134), was an agonistic, fully human IgG2 monoclonal antibody. Intravenous ivuxolimab was administered to patients every 2 weeks at six dose levels: 0.01, 0.1, 0.3, 1.5, 3 and 10 mg/kg. Of the 50 to 55 dose-escalation patients, hepatocellular carcinoma was present in approximately 20, melanoma in roughly 15, renal cell carcinoma in 9 and head and neck cancer in 9. The dose-escalation cohort was roughly 83% male with a mean age of roughly 60 years, ranging from about 23 to 85. Patients were allowed to have had prior anti-PD-1, anti-PD-L1 or anti-CTLA-4 therapy, and 40% to 45% of the dose-escalation patients had been treated with checkpoint inhibitors. Partial responses were achieved by three dose-escalation patients, of whom one had hepatocellular carcinoma and two had cutaneous melanoma. Peripheral TCRbeta sequencing was intended to test whether TCR sequence diversity was altered and clonal T-cell expansion was caused by ivuxolimab. The paper describes the monotherapy dose-escalation part (N = 52 patients) of the phase I trial of ivuxolimab.

For sequencing of the TCRbeta CDR3 region, genomic DNA was extracted from the sorted cells. The immunoSEQ Assay was used for sequencing of TCRbeta CDR3 regions. What TCRdb holds here is the immuneACCESS table cut down to in-frame rearrangements. Part of the clones is not present; checked against another copy, under half of the missing clones reflect an unresolved V gene, and the others are unexplained. Across this sample there are 45,000 to 55,000 clones, with 70% to 85% seen only once. The top ten hold roughly 1.1% of the sample. Patients with autoimmune disease history or receiving systemic immunosuppression were excluded from the trial. In every dose cohort, peripheral blood was drawn for TCR sequencing at baseline, cycle 4 day 1, and cycle 7 day 1. Samples were obtained from an open-label, multicenter, first-in-human phase I dose-escalation trial of ivuxolimab. The trial enrolled adults with locally advanced or metastatic head and neck squamous cell, hepatocellular, melanoma or renal cell carcinoma. Before TCR sequencing, CD4+ T cells and CD8+ T cells from peripheral blood were sorted into separate populations.

Beyond this particular receptor, the publication reports: In the 0.1-3.0 mg/kg groups, partial responders were among the patients with the lowest normalized peripheral clonal expansion, particularly in CD8+ T cells. At doses from 0.1 to 3.0 mg/kg, clonal expansion was seen in both CD4+ and CD8+ blood T cells between baseline and week 6. Low levels of normalized T-cell clonal expansion were also seen in some nonresponding patients. Antigen specificity was not determined for the clonally expanded peripheral T cells. On average, CD8+ T cells showed more expanded clones than CD4+ T cells after ivuxolimab.

The clonotype was recovered from an adult with an advanced solid tumor such as melanoma, head and neck, liver or kidney cancer. Sequencing was performed on CD4+ or CD8+ T cells sorted from blood, taken in a trial of the OX40 agonist ivuxolimab.

This receptor has the CDR3 CASSLGGWQPQHF. In nucleotide form, the sequence is TGTGCCAGCAGCTTAGGGGGGTGGCAGCCCCAGCATTTT. This receptor chain uses TRBV7-2 and TRBJ1-5; D gene: possibly TRBD1, on 5 matching bases. The CDR1 and CDR2 encoded by the germline V gene are SGHTA and FQGNSA. The CDR3 covers 13 residues, taking in both the cysteine and the phenylalanine. Only the CDR3 portion is preserved as DNA: 39 bases, with reading frame beginning at the first base. V was cut back by 1 base and J by 7 bases, leaving a gap of 8 bases between them.